The entry that follows covers one T cell receptor (beta chain) sequence. Trimming shortened V by 1 base and J by 4 bases, and 17 bases separated the two germline ends. The CDR3 is 16 amino acids. Germline V gene sequence: CDR1 SEHNR, CDR2 FQNEAQ (reference sequence). This record belongs to a study of blood T cell repertoires in COVID-19. Using immunoSEQ multiplex PCR, the repertoire was profiled, and TCRdb retains in-frame clones only, with some absent. The sample shows fewer than 250,000 clones, 88% of them seen only once. The TCR originated in a man in his sixties or seventies with acute or convalescent COVID-19. The V call is TRBV7-9, the J call TRBJ2-7; maybe TRBD1 (7 bases). The sequenced sample consisted of peripheral blood. The CDR3 reads CASSLVLSGGFYEQYF. CDR3 nucleotide sequence: TGTGCCAGCAGCTTAGTATTGTCAGGGGGGTTTTACGAGCAGTACTTC.